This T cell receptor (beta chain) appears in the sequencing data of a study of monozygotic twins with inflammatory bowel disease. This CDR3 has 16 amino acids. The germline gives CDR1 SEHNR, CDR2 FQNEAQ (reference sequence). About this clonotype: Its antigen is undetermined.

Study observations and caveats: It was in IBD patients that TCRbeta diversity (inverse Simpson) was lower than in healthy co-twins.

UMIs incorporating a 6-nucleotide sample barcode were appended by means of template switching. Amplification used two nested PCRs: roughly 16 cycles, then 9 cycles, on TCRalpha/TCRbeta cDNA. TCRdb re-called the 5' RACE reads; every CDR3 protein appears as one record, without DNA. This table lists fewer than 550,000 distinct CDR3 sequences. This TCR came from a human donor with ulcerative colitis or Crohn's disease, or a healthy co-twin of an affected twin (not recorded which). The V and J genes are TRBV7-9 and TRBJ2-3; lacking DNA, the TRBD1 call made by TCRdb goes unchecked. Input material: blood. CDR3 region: CASSLPVGFSTDTQYF.